One sample yielded the 9 T cell receptor beta chains listed below, sequenced in a study of T cell changes during pregnancy in multiple sclerosis. Assay: immunoSEQ multiplex PCR; the TCRdb copy retains only in-frame clones and omits some. The data hold around 75,000 clones, with 94% observed a single time. The sequences come from CD4+ T cells from peripheral blood mononuclear cells, collected after pregnancy. The source is a female donor with multiple sclerosis, enrolled in a pregnancy study.

Only one count was recorded for this clone. The chain carries TRBV2 and TRBJ1-4; D might be TRBD1 (6 bases). V was trimmed by 1 base and J by 5 bases, leaving 8 bases between them. Germline CDR1 is SNHLY and CDR2 is FYNNEI. The CDR3 loop spans 14 amino acids. DNA for the CDR3: TGTGCCAGCAGTGAAGGTCAGGGGAATGAAAAACTGTTTTTT. Residues: CASSEGQGNEKLFF.

The rearrangement links TRBV28 to TRBJ2-5; 8 nucleotides match TRBD1. Germline V lookup: CDR1 MDHEN, CDR2 SYDVKM. V was clipped by 6 bases and J by 1 base; unmatched bases: 7. The CDR3 loop spans 15 amino acids. The CDR3, as DNA: TGTGCCAGCAGCACACCGACAGGGGTCCAAGAGACCCAGTACTTC. It is translated as CASSTPTGVQETQYF.

The rearrangement joins TRBV29-1 to TRBJ2-7, with TRBD2 identical over 9 bases. CDR3 length: 12 amino acids. V shed 7 bases and J 4 bases; nucleotides not matched to a gene: 5. CDR1 SQVTM and CDR2 ANQGSEA come from the germline V gene. CDR3 sequence: CSATGLAYEQYF. The CDR3 nucleotides are TGCAGCGCAACGGGACTAGCTTACGAGCAGTACTTC.

The V gene is TRBV7-9, the J gene TRBJ2-3; D is perhaps TRBD1 (5 bases). The CDR3 sequence is 18 residues long. Germline values: CDR1 SEHNR, CDR2 FQNEAQ (reference sequence). V was shortened by 2 bases and J by 0 bases, with 18 bases between the two germline ends. This CDR3 reads CASSLRVGAEPSTDTQYF. The CDR3 DNA is TGTGCCAGCAGCTTAAGGGTAGGGGCCGAACCTAGCACAGATACGCAGTATTTT.

The J gene is TRBJ2-2, the V gene TRBV18; a weak D match, TRBD2 (7 bases). CDR1 and CDR2 (germline): KGHSH, LQKENI. The V gene lost 8 bases and the J gene lost 1 base, with 20 bases spanning the gap. The CDR3 is 17 residues long. The CDR3 spells CASKTLPGGRNTGELFF. The CDR3 bases are TGTGCCAGCAAGACACTACCGGGGGGCCGGAACACCGGGGAGCTGTTTTTT.

The chain carries TRBV28 and TRBJ1-5; perhaps TRBD1 as D (5 bases). The CDR3 contains 14 residues. Germline loops: CDR1 MDHEN, CDR2 SYDVKM. The V end was cut by 6 bases, the J end by 1 base, with 10 bases between. CDR3 nucleotide sequence: TGTGCCAGCAGAGGGGCGTACAGCAATCAGCCCCAGCATTTT. The encoded protein is CASRGAYSNQPQHF.

This chain joins TRBV4-1 and TRBJ2-2, with D maybe TRBD2 (5 bases). The germline V gene encodes CDR1 MGHRA and CDR2 YSYEKL. Trimming removed 3 bases at V and 4 bases at J, with 21 bases between. CDR3 size: 18 residues. The CDR3 bases are TGCGCCAGCAGCCAGTCCCACCCCGGGGTGAGGACCACCGGGGAGCTGTTTTTT. Its protein product is CASSQSHPGVRTTGELFF.

This chain joins TRBV5-6 and TRBJ2-3; 7 bases are a match to TRBD2. The germline gives CDR1 SGHDT, CDR2 YYEEEE. The trim removed 1 base at V and 2 bases at J, leaving 4 bases unmatched. This CDR3 is 15 amino acids long. CDR3 nucleotide sequence: TGTGCCAGCAGCTTGACTAGCGCTACCACAGATACGCAGTATTTT. Its protein is CASSLTSATTDTQYF.

This chain joins TRBV4-2 and TRBJ1-2; 9 bases fit TRBD1. Germline V gene data show CDR1 as LGHNA and CDR2 as YNFKEQ. The trim removed 3 bases at V and 5 bases at J, leaving 10 bases unmatched. The length of the CDR3 is 16 residues. CDR3 in DNA: TGTGCCAGCAGCCACCCACGACCGGGACAGGGATATGGCTACACCTTC. This gives the protein CASSHPRPGQGYGYTF.